One sample yielded the 29 T cell receptor beta chains listed below, sequenced in a study of T cell responses to AZD1222 COVID-19 vaccine. Repertoires were generated with immunoSEQ multiplex PCR, while TCRdb's copy carries only in-frame clones and drops some. This table has about 120,000 clones, under 95% appearing once. Sequencing was performed on peripheral blood, taken 28 days after the second AZD1222 dose. The receptors stem from an adult who received the AZD1222 COVID-19 vaccine.

This clone was counted a single time. The chain has TRBV3-1 (or the pseudogene TRBV3-2) and TRBJ1-4, with a weak D call TRBD1 (5 bases). V was shortened by 4 bases and J by 9 bases, with 15 bases between the two germline ends. The germline CDR1 and CDR2 sequences are LGHDT and YNNKEL (reference sequence). The CDR3 is made up of 14 amino acids. As DNA, the CDR3 is TGTGCCAGCAGCCTTGGGGGACGGCCGAAAAAACTGTTTTTT. Translated: CASSLGGRPKKLFF.

This chain connects TRBV7-8 to TRBJ2-2; tentatively, D is TRBD2 (6 bases). V was cut by 5 bases and J by 6 bases, with 16 bases left in between. CDR1 and CDR2 (germline): SGHVS, FQNEAQ. The CDR3 extends over 15 amino acids. The CDR3 spells CASSPPGLMAGELFF. Written as DNA, the CDR3 is TGTGCCAGCAGCCCACCGGGACTGATGGCCGGGGAGCTGTTTTTT.

V is TRBV4-1 and J is TRBJ2-7, with TRBD1 matching over 7 bases. Germline loops: CDR1 MGHRA, CDR2 YSYEKL. J gave up 4 bases and V 0 bases, and 3 bases lay outside the gene matches. The CDR3 sequence is 14 residues long. The CDR3 is CASSQEQGRYEQYF. For the CDR3, the DNA is TGCGCCAGCAGCCAAGAACAGGGGAGATACGAGCAGTACTTC.

The chain couples TRBV12-3 or TRBV12-4 to TRBJ1-2; D unclear. V lost 6 bases to trimming and J lost 3 bases, with 11 bases between them. The CDR3 is 13 residues long. CDR3 protein: CASSRISDYGYTF. The CDR3 nucleotides are TGTGCCAGCAGCCGAATTTCGGACTATGGCTACACCTTC.

This rearrangement joins TRBV11-2 to TRBJ1-4; 9 bases agree with TRBD1. The V and J ends lost 4 bases and 4 bases, in that order; junction bases with no gene match: 4. The CDR3 sequence is 15 residues long. Germline lookup yields CDR1 SGHAT and CDR2 FQNNGV. The CDR3 loop is CASSSRQGGNEKLFF. In DNA, the CDR3 is TGTGCCAGCAGCTCCCGACAGGGGGGTAATGAAAAACTGTTTTTT.

The chain employs TRBV2 and TRBJ2-7; 10 bases line up with TRBD2. The CDR3 runs to 15 residues. J lost 5 bases, V lost 3 bases, and 7 bases had no gene match. CDR1 SNHLY and CDR2 FYNNEI come from the germline V gene. CDR3 nucleotide sequence: TGTGCCAGCAGTGACTTGACTAGCGGGTTCGACGAGCAGTACTTC. It yields the protein CASSDLTSGFDEQYF.

The rearrangement uses TRBV3-1 (or the pseudogene TRBV3-2) and TRBJ1-1; D might be TRBD1 (6 bases). The CDR3 totals 15 residues. V lost 2 bases and J 8 bases, leaving 18 bases between the germline ends. CDR1 is LGHDT and CDR2 is YNNKEL in the germline V gene (reference sequence). This CDR3 is CASSQYTTRGPEAFF. As DNA, the CDR3 is TGTGCCAGCAGCCAATACACCACCAGGGGTCCCGAAGCTTTCTTT.

The chain uses TRBV29-1 and TRBJ1-3; possibly TRBD1 for D (6 bases). With 4 bases removed from V and 3 bases from J, the gap between germline ends came to 10 bases. The length of the CDR3 is 13 residues. Germline CDR1 reads SQVTM; CDR2 reads ANQGSEA. The CDR3 spells CSVAGAHGNTIYF. In DNA form, the CDR3 reads TGCAGCGTTGCGGGGGCTCATGGAAACACCATATATTTT. Full variable domain (outside the CDR3, taken from reference TRBV29-1 and TRBJ1-3): SAVISQKPSRDICQRGTSLTIQCQVDSQVTMMFWYRQQPGQSLTLIATANQGSEATYESGFVIDKFPISRPNLTFSTLTVSNMSPEDSSIYLCSVAGAHGNTIYFGEGSWLTVV.

V gene TRBV4-2 combines with J gene TRBJ2-5; D assignment may be TRBD1 or TRBD2 (5 bases each). The CDR3 is 16 amino acids. Germline loops: CDR1 LGHNA, CDR2 YNFKEQ. Trimming cost V 5 bases and J 4 bases, with 20 bases left between them. CDR3: CASSVNPGTRRETQYF. The CDR3 coding sequence is TGTGCCAGCAGCGTAAACCCCGGGACCCGCCGAGAGACCCAGTACTTC.

This chain links TRBV11-3 with TRBJ1-1; TRBD1 might be the D (6 bases). Germline V gene lookup returns CDR1 SGHNT and CDR2 YENEEA. The CDR3 totals 15 residues. Trimming cost V 4 bases and J 6 bases, with 18 bases left between them. CDR3 nucleotides: TGTGCCAGCAGCTCCCTCGGGGGGGCGACCTCTGAAGCTTTCTTT. This gives the protein CASSSLGGATSEAFF. Looking up the rest from reference TRBV11-3 and TRBJ1-1 gives the full variable domain: EAGVVQSPRYKIIEKKQPVAFWCNPISGHNTLYWYLQNLGQGPELLIRYENEEAVDDSQLPKDRFSAERLKGVDSTLKIQPAELGDSAVYLCASSSLGGATSEAFFGQGTRLTVV.

The rearrangement links TRBV2 to TRBJ1-3; D gene unclear. CDR1 is SNHLY, CDR2 FYNNEI, per germline. Between the trimmed V and J ends, which lost 4 bases and 6 bases, there was a span of 7 bases. CDR3 length equals 12 residues. Written as DNA, the CDR3 is TGTGCCAGCAGTGCCGACACAAACACCATATATTTT. Translating gives CASSADTNTIYF.

The chain links TRBV7-3 to TRBJ2-1; a possible D gene is TRBD2 (5 bases). V was cut by 1 base and J by 3 bases, with 13 bases left in between. Per germline, CDR1 SGHTA and CDR2 FQGTGA. There are 16 residues in the CDR3. CDR3 region: CASSLKRTRDYNEQFF. Here the CDR3 DNA reads TGTGCCAGCAGCTTAAAGAGAACTAGGGACTACAATGAGCAGTTCTTC.

The sample holds a few counts of this clone. The chain recombines TRBV19 with TRBJ2-1; weak D call: TRBD2 (6 bases). The ends were cut back, 6 bases at V and 7 bases at J, with 19 bases in the middle. The CDR3 contains 15 residues. Germline V gene sequence: CDR1 LNHDA, CDR2 SQIVND (reference sequence). Here the CDR3 DNA reads TGTGCCAGTAGACCGTGGAGGGCGGCTCGAAATGAGCAGTTCTTC. Translation gives CASRPWRAARNEQFF.

The chain carries TRBV13 and TRBJ1-1; 11 bases align to TRBD1. CDR3 length: 16 amino acids. Per germline, CDR1 PRHDT and CDR2 FYEKMQ (reference sequence). The junction had 4 bases not matched to a gene; V was cut back by 0 bases and J by 4 bases. The CDR3, as DNA: TGTGCCAGCAGCTTAGGCCTAGGGACAGGGGGCACTGAAGCTTTCTTT. Translating gives CASSLGLGTGGTEAFF.

The genes are TRBV18 and TRBJ1-6; 7 bases line up with TRBD1. Trimming took 8 bases from V and 4 from J; bases not matched to a gene: 5. The CDR3 spans 14 residues. Germline-derived CDR1 and CDR2 are KGHSH and LQKENI. The CDR3 DNA is TGTGCCAGCCAAGGGGGACAGTATAATTCACCCCTCCACTTT. Translated, it gives CASQGGQYNSPLHF.

This chain links TRBV20-1 with TRBJ1-4, with D tentatively TRBD1 (6 bases). Germline lookup yields CDR1 DFQATT and CDR2 SNEGSKA (reference sequence). Trimming left V 3 bases short and J 2 bases short, with 13 bases between. The CDR3 consists of 15 residues. The DNA for the CDR3 is TGCAGTGCTAGTCCCCTACAGGGTACTAATGAAAAACTGTTTTTT. Protein product: CSASPLQGTNEKLFF.

The gene calls are TRBV2 and TRBJ2-7; 9 nucleotides match TRBD2. Germline V gene lookup returns CDR1 SNHLY and CDR2 FYNNEI. The CDR3 consists of 15 residues. V trimming: 6 bases; J trimming: 4 bases; junction bases outside the gene matches: 10. The CDR3 DNA reads TGTGCCAGCAGGGATCCGGGACTAGCATTGTACGAGCAGTACTTC. This gives the protein CASRDPGLALYEQYF. Together with reference TRBV2 and TRBJ2-7, the CDR3 gives the full variable domain: EPEVTQTPSHQVTQMGQEVILRCVPISNHLYFYWYRQILGQKVEFLVSFYNNEISEKSEIFDDQFSVERPDGSNFTLKIRSTKLEDSAMYFCASRDPGLALYEQYFGPGTRLTVT.

J is TRBJ2-5 and V is TRBV6-5; tentatively, D is TRBD1 or TRBD2 (5 bases each). Germline V CDR1 and CDR2: MNHEY, SVGAGI. This CDR3 comprises 12 residues. V lost 6 bases and J 5 bases, leaving 10 bases between the germline ends. CDR3 amino acids: CASRMGVETQYF. CDR3 nucleotides: TGTGCCAGCAGAATGGGGGTGGAGACCCAGTACTTC.

The chain combines TRBV4-1 with TRBJ1-5; tentatively, D is TRBD1 (5 bases). V lost 0 bases, J lost 10 bases, and 16 bases lay in between. The germline gives CDR1 MGHRA, CDR2 YSYEKL. The CDR3 contains 15 residues. The CDR3 sequence: CASSQEGTGSRPQHF. The CDR3 DNA reads TGCGCCAGCAGCCAAGAGGGGACGGGGAGTCGACCCCAGCATTTT.

The gene calls are TRBV3-1 (or the pseudogene TRBV3-2) and TRBJ2-6; no reliable D call. The length of the CDR3 is 14 residues. CDR1 is LGHDT, CDR2 YNNKEL, per germline (reference sequence). V gave up 4 bases and J gave up 4 bases, with 8 bases separating them. CDR3 sequence: CASSRQTGANVLTF. CDR3 bases: TGTGCCAGCAGCCGGCAGACCGGGGCCAACGTCCTGACTTTC.

V gene TRBV10-3 combines with J gene TRBJ1-2; TRBD1 is a possible D gene (6 bases). The V and J ends lost 3 bases and 6 bases respectively, with 11 bases between them. Germline V lookup: CDR1 ENHRY, CDR2 SYGVKD. The CDR3 contains 13 residues. CDR3 in amino acids: CAISDRGTDGYTF. The CDR3 DNA is TGTGCCATCAGTGACAGGGGAACGGATGGCTACACCTTC.

The chain combines TRBV6-6 with TRBJ2-1; a possible D gene is TRBD2 (6 bases). Trimming left V 5 bases short and J 9 bases short, with 17 bases between. Germline-derived CDR1 and CDR2 are MNHNY and SVGAGI (reference sequence). The CDR3 has 14 amino acids. The CDR3 is CASSPRGRIIEQFF. DNA for the CDR3: TGTGCCAGCAGTCCCCGGGGGAGAATAATTGAGCAGTTCTTC.

The chain is built from TRBV12-5 and TRBJ1-2, with D unresolved. Germline CDR1 LGHNT, CDR2 FRNRAP. CDR3 length: 17 residues. V was pared by 0 bases and J by 3 bases, with 17 bases between. CDR3 in amino acids: CASGLVVGGPPYYGYTF. CDR3 in DNA: TGTGCTAGTGGTTTGGTAGTAGGCGGGCCACCCTACTATGGCTACACCTTC.

The chain links TRBV9 to TRBJ1-3; D is unclear. CDR1 SGDLS and CDR2 YYNGEE come from the germline V gene. Trimming left V 3 bases short and J 4 bases short, with 8 bases between. This CDR3 is 13 amino acids long. CDR3 residues: CASSDSWGNTIYF. CDR3 bases: TGTGCCAGCAGCGACTCGTGGGGAAACACCATATATTTT. The complete variable domain, with remaining parts taken from reference TRBV9 and TRBJ1-3, reads DSGVTQTPKHLITATGQRVTLRCSPRSGDLSVYWYQQSLDQGLQFLIQYYNGEERAKGNILERFSAQQFPDLHSELNLSSLELGDSALYFCASSDSWGNTIYFGEGSWLTVV.

The chain employs TRBV5-8 and TRBJ2-7, with D hard to call. Looked up from germline, CDR1 is SGHTS and CDR2 is YDEGEE. The CDR3 length is 11 residues. V lost 5 bases to trimming and J lost 6 bases, with 9 bases between them. The CDR3 DNA reads TGTGCCAGCAGAGTTGTCGGCGAGCAGTACTTC. Its translation: CASRVVGEQYF.

The chain has TRBV5-1 and TRBJ2-1, with 11 bases fitting TRBD2. CDR1 SGHRS and CDR2 YFSETQ come from the germline V gene. Trimming cost V 5 bases and J 5 bases; bases outside gene matches: 3. The length of the CDR3 is 14 residues. The CDR3 loop is CASRGLAEHNEQFF. DNA of the CDR3: TGCGCCAGCAGGGGACTAGCGGAACACAATGAGCAGTTCTTC.

The J gene is TRBJ2-7, the V gene TRBV11-2; D possibly corresponds to TRBD1 (6 bases). CDR1 and CDR2 (germline): SGHAT, FQNNGV. The CDR3 spans 14 residues. The V gene lost 5 bases and the J gene lost 2 bases, with 13 bases spanning the gap. The DNA for the CDR3 is TGTGCCAGCAGCCCAAACCGGGACACCTACGAGCAGTACTTC. Translation: CASSPNRDTYEQYF.

This sequence joins TRBV5-4 and TRBJ2-1; 7 bases are a match to TRBD2. Germline values: CDR1 SGHNT, CDR2 YYREEE (reference sequence). Trimming cost V 7 bases and J 3 bases; bases outside gene matches: 10. The CDR3 is 15 amino acids. DNA of the CDR3: TGTGCCAGCTATCTTCGGGAGGAGGTCTACAATGAGCAGTTCTTC. Its translation: CASYLREEVYNEQFF.

In this sample, this clone turned up once. This sequence joins TRBV19 and TRBJ1-5; D gene ambiguous. Germline assignment: CDR1 LNHDA and CDR2 SQIVND (reference sequence). V was shortened by 3 bases and J by 4 bases, with 13 bases between the two germline ends. This CDR3 is built from 15 residues. The CDR3 DNA reads TGTGCCAGTAGTATTCGTGACCGCCCAAATCAGCCCCAGCATTTT. Protein product: CASSIRDRPNQPQHF.